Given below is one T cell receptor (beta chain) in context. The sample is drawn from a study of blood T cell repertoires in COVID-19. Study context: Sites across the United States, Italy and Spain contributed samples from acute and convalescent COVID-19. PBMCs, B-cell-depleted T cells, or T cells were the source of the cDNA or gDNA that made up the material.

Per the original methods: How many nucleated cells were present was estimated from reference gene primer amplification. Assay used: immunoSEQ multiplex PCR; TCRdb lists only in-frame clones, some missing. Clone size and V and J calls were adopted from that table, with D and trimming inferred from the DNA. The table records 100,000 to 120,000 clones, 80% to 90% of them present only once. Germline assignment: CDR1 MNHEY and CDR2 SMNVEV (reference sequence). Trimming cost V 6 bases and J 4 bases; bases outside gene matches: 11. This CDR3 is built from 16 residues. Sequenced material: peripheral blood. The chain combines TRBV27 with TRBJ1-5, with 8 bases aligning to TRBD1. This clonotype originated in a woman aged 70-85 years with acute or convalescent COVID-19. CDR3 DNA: TGTGCCAGCAGCCCCGGGACAGGACCCACAAATCAGCCCCAGCATTTT. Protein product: CASSPGTGPTNQPQHF.